The 15 T cell receptor beta chains below were found in one sample sequenced in a study of blood T cell repertoires in COVID-19. Generated by immunoSEQ multiplex PCR, the TCRdb table keeps only in-frame clones and is missing some. The sample comprises approximately 320,000 clones, roughly nine tenths of which are singletons, and approximately 10% rests with the top ten. Sequencing was performed on peripheral blood. The receptor source for this set is a woman under 40 with COVID-19, enrolled during active disease.

This chain uses TRBV3-1 (or the pseudogene TRBV3-2) with TRBJ2-3; 8 positions match TRBD2. Losses at the gene ends were 9 bases for V and 5 bases for J; bases not matched to a gene: 10. Germline values: CDR1 LGHDT, CDR2 YNNKEL (reference sequence). The CDR3 runs 14 residues. The CDR3 nucleotides read TGTGCCAGTACCTTCGGGGGGGCATTAGATACGCAGTATTTT. This sequence encodes CASTFGGALDTQYF.

The J gene is TRBJ1-4, the V gene TRBV9, with D tentatively TRBD1 (6 bases). Germline-derived CDR1 and CDR2 are SGDLS and YYNGEE. V was clipped by 0 bases and J by 8 bases, with 11 bases between them. The length of the CDR3 is 14 residues. In nucleotides, the CDR3 is TGTGCCAGCAGCGTAGCTCCAGGGGAGGAAAAACTGTTTTTT. This encodes CASSVAPGEEKLFF.

V is TRBV11-2 and J is TRBJ2-5; D ambiguous. This CDR3 contains 14 residues. Per the germline V gene, CDR1 is SGHAT and CDR2 is FQNNGV. V was clipped by 1 base and J by 4 bases, with 10 bases between them. CDR3 nucleotide sequence: TGTGCCAGCAGCTTAGGTGGCCAGTTAGAGACCCAGTACTTC. Its translation is CASSLGGQLETQYF.

In DNA form, the CDR3 reads TGCACCAGCAGCTTAACACGCCGCTTC. Translated, it gives CTSSLTRRF. The chain uses TRBV1 and TRBJ1-2; the DNA was not used to check the table's D call, TRBD1. TRBV1 is noted as a pseudogene. CDR3 length equals 9 residues.

The chain uses TRBV19 and TRBJ2-7, with 8 bases that match TRBD1. The CDR3 contains 14 residues. Germline V gene sequence: CDR1 LNHDA, CDR2 SQIVND (reference sequence). V dropped 4 bases and J dropped 2; count of bases not matched to a gene: 4. The CDR3 sequence is CASSRGQAPYEQYF. CDR3 nucleotide sequence: TGTGCCAGTAGTAGGGGACAGGCCCCCTACGAGCAGTACTTC. The full variable domain, completed using reference TRBV19 and TRBJ2-7, is DGGITQSPKYLFRKEGQNVTLSCEQNLNHDAMYWYRQDPGQGLRLIYYSQIVNDFQKGDIAEGYSVSREKKESFPLTVTSAQKNPTAFYLCASSRGQAPYEQYFGPGTRLTVT.

The rearrangement joins TRBV7-9 to TRBJ1-1; D unresolved. CDR3 length: 13 amino acids. Trimming pared 7 bases from V and 8 bases from J, leaving 17 bases between. CDR1 is SEHNR and CDR2 is FQNEAQ in the germline V gene (reference sequence). CDR3 DNA sequence: TGTGCCAGCAACATATCAGTGGCAGTAGAAGCTTTCTTT. It encodes CASNISVAVEAFF.

The chain employs TRBV11-2 and TRBJ2-1, with 7 bases identical to TRBD2. V was pared by 3 bases and J by 6 bases, with 5 bases of the junction left unmatched. Germline V CDR1 and CDR2: SGHAT, FQNNGV. The CDR3 totals 14 residues. As DNA, the CDR3 is TGTGCCAGCAGCTTCCTTACTAGCGCCAATGAGCAGTTCTTC. It is translated as CASSFLTSANEQFF.

The rearrangement uses TRBV27 and TRBJ2-7; D remains ambiguous. CDR1 and CDR2 from the germline V gene are MNHEY and SMNVEV (reference sequence). Trimming cost V 5 bases and J 2 bases, with 16 bases left between them. CDR3 length: 15 amino acids. The CDR3: CASSPHYVDTYEQYF. Here the CDR3 DNA reads TGTGCCAGCAGTCCACACTATGTGGATACCTACGAGCAGTACTTC.

The J gene is TRBJ2-7, the V gene TRBV5-1; 10 bases match TRBD1. CDR1 is SGHRS, CDR2 YFSETQ, per germline. V lost 3 bases and J lost 3; bases outside the gene matches: 3. The CDR3 consists of 14 residues. The CDR3 nucleotides are TGCGCCAGCAGCTCAGGGACAGGGGACTACGAGCAGTACTTC. The encoded protein is CASSSGTGDYEQYF.

V and J are TRBV7-6 and TRBJ2-1, with 12 bases matching TRBD2. This CDR3 is 17 amino acids long. The germline V gene has CDR1 SGHVS and CDR2 FNYEAQ. Losses at the gene ends were 5 bases for V and 6 bases for J; bases not matched to a gene: 11. CDR3 sequence reads: CASSRTPSGGASNEQFF. The CDR3 region has the DNA TGTGCCAGCAGCCGAACCCCTAGCGGGGGGGCGAGCAATGAGCAGTTCTTC. The variable domain in full, completed from reference TRBV7-6 and TRBJ2-1, reads GAGVSQSPRYKVTKRGQDVALRCDPISGHVSLYWYRQALGQGPEFLTYFNYEAQQDKSGLPNDRFSAERPEGSISTLTIQRTEQRDSAMYRCASSRTPSGGASNEQFFGPGTRLTVL.

V usage is TRBV4-1 and J usage is TRBJ1-3; TRBD1 might be the D (6 bases). Germline V gene data show CDR1 as MGHRA and CDR2 as YSYEKL. V lost 3 bases, J lost 4 bases, and 13 bases lay in between. There are 15 residues in the CDR3. CDR3 residues: CASSQGPGAGNTIYF. As DNA, the CDR3 is TGCGCCAGCAGCCAGGGTCCAGGGGCCGGAAACACCATATATTTT.

The chain links TRBV4-1 to TRBJ2-5, with 9 bases lining up with TRBD2. CDR3 size: 15 residues. V lost 4 bases to trimming and J lost 5 bases; unmatched junction nucleotides: 8. Germline V lookup: CDR1 MGHRA, CDR2 YSYEKL. Written as DNA, the CDR3 is TGCGCCAGCAGCCTTGCGGCGGGGGGGCGGGAGACCCAGTACTTC. The encoded protein is CASSLAAGGRETQYF.

The chain recombines TRBV13 with TRBJ1-1; D gene ambiguous. The V end lost 1 base, the J end lost 5 bases, and 8 bases lay between the germline ends. CDR3 length: 13 residues. The germline V gene has CDR1 PRHDT and CDR2 FYEKMQ (reference sequence). CDR3 nucleotides: TGTGCCAGCAGCTTAGCCTTGAGGACTGAAGCTTTCTTT. Translation gives CASSLALRTEAFF.

The rearrangement uses TRBV9 and TRBJ2-2; 13 bases match TRBD2. In germline, CDR1 is SGDLS, CDR2 YYNGEE. CDR3 length: 18 residues. Trimming removed 0 bases from V and 6 bases from J; junction bases left unmatched: 8. CDR3 in amino acids: CASSVAVPGLAGPGELFF. The CDR3 DNA reads TGTGCCAGCAGCGTAGCTGTCCCGGGACTAGCGGGGCCCGGGGAGCTGTTTTTT.

The chain is built from TRBV18 and TRBJ2-3; a possible D gene is TRBD1 (6 bases). Trimming stripped 4 bases from V and 3 bases from J, with 14 bases between. CDR1 is KGHSH and CDR2 is LQKENI in the germline V gene. The CDR3 runs 15 residues. For the CDR3, the DNA is TGTGCCAGCTCACTAGTACAGGGTTGGACAGATACGCAGTATTTT. Translated, it gives CASSLVQGWTDTQYF.